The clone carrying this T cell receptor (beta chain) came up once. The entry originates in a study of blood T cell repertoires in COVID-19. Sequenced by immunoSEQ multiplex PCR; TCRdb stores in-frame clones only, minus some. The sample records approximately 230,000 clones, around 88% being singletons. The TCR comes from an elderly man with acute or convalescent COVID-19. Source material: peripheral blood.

DNA for the CDR3: TGCGCCAGCAGCTTGTGGGGTACCGGGACTAGCGGGAGGGCGGAGGAGCAGTACTTC. Its protein product is CASSLWGTGTSGRAEEQYF. The V call is TRBV5-1, the J call TRBJ2-7; TRBD2 matches at 16 bases. The CDR3 totals 19 residues. J gave up 7 bases and V 1 base, and 14 bases lay outside the gene matches. The germline gives CDR1 SGHRS, CDR2 YFSETQ. The complete variable domain, with remaining parts taken from reference TRBV5-1 and TRBJ2-7, reads KAGVTQTPRYLIKTRGQQVTLSCSPISGHRSVSWYQQTPGQGLQFLFEYFSETQRNKGNFPGRFSGRQFSNSRSEMNVSTLELGDSALYLCASSLWGTGTSGRAEEQYFGPGTRLTVT.